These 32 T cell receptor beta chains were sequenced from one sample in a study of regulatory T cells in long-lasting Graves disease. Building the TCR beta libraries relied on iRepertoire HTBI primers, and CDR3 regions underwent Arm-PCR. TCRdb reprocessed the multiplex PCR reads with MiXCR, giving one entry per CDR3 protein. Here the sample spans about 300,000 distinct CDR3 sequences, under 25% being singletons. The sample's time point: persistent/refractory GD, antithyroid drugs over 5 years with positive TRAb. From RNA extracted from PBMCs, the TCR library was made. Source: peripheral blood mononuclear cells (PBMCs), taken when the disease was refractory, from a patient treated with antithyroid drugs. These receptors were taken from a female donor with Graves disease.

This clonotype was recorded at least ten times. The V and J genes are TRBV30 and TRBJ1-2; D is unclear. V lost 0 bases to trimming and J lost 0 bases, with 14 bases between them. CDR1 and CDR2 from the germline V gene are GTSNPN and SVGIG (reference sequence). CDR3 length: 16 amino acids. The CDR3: CAWSVPPEVANYGYTF. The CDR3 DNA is TGTGCCTGGAGTGTGCCCCCGGAGGTAGCTAACTATGGCTACACCTTC.

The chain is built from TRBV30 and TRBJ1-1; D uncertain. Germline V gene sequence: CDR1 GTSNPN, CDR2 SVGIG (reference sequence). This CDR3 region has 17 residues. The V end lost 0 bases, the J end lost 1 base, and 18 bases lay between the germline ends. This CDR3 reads CAWSVLLPGGPNTEAFF. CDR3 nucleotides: TGTGCCTGGAGTGTACTTCTTCCGGGAGGCCCGAACACTGAAGCTTTCTTT.

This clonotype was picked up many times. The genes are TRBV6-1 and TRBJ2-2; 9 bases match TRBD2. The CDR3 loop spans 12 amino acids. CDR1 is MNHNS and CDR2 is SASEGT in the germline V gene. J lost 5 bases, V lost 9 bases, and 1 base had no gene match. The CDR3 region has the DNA TGTGCCAGTGGACTAGCGACCGGGGAGCTGTTTTTT. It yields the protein CASGLATGELFF.

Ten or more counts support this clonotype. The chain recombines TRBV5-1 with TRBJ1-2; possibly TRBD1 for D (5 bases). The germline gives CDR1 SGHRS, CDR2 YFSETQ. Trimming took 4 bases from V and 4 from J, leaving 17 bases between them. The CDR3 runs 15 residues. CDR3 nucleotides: TGCGCCAGCAGCCTTAGCCCCGGGGCGTCCTATGGCTACACCTTC. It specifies CASSLSPGASYGYTF.

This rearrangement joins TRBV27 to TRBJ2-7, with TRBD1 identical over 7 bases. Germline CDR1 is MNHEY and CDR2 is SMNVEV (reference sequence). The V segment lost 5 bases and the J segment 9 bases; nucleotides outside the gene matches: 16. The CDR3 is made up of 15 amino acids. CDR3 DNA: TGTGCCAGCAGTAGACCCGGGACAGAGCTACGAGGGCAGTACTTC. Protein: CASSRPGTELRGQYF.

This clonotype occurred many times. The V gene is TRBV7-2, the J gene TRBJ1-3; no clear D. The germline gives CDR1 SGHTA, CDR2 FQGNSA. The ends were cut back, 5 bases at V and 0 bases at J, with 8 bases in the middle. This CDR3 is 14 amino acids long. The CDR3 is CASSRKDSGNTIYF. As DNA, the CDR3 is TGTGCCAGCAGCCGAAAAGACTCTGGAAACACCATATATTTT.

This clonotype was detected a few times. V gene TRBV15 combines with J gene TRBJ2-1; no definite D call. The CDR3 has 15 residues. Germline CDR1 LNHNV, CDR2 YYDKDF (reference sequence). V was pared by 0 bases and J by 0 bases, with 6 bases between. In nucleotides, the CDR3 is TGTGCCACCAGCAGAGATAGGAGCTCCTACAATGAGCAGTTCTTC. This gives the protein CATSRDRSSYNEQFF.

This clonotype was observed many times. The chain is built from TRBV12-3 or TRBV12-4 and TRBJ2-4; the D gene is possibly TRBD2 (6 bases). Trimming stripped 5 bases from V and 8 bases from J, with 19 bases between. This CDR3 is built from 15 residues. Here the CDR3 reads CASSPPAGGLDIQYF. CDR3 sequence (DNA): TGTGCCAGCAGTCCCCCGGCCGGGGGTTTAGACATTCAGTACTTC.

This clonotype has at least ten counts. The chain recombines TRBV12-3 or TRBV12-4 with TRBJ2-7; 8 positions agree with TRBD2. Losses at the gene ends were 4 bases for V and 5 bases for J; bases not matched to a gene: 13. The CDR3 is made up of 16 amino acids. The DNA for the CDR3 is TGTGCCAGCAGTTATGCGGCCGGGACTAGTATCCACGAGCAGTACTTC. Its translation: CASSYAAGTSIHEQYF.

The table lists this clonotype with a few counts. DNA for the CDR3: TGTGCCAGCAGCTCAAGAGGGGGGAATGGCTACACCTTC. It translates to CASSSRGGNGYTF. The J gene is TRBJ1-2, the V gene TRBV27, with a tentative D call TRBD1 (6 bases). With 6 bases removed from V and 6 bases from J, the gap between germline ends came to 14 bases. The germline gives CDR1 MNHEY, CDR2 SMNVEV (reference sequence). The CDR3 totals 13 residues.

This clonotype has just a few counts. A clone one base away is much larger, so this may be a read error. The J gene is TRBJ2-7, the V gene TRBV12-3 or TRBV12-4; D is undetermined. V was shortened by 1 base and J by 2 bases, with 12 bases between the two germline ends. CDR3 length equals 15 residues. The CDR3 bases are TGTGCCAGCAGTTTAGACGGCGGTCAAACCTACGAGCAGTACTTC. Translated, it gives CASSLDGGQTYEQYF.

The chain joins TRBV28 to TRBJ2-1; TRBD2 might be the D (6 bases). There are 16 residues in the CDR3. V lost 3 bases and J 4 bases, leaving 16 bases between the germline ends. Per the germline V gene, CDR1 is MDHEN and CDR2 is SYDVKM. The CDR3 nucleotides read TGTGCCAGCAGTTTGTTGGGACTCTTCACTTACAATGAGCAGTTCTTC. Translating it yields CASSLLGLFTYNEQFF.

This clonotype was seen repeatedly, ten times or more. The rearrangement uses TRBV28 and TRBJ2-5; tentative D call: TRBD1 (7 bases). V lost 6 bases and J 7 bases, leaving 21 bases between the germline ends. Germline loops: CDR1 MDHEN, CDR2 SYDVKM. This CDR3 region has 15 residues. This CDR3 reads CASSLGQLLGGTQYF. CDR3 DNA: TGTGCCAGCAGCCTGGGACAGCTCCTCGGGGGGACCCAGTACTTC.

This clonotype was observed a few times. The DNA of the CDR3 is TGTGCCAGCAGCTTGCGCGGGATAGCCTACGAGCAGTACTTC. Translating it yields CASSLRGIAYEQYF. The chain couples TRBV7-2 to TRBJ2-7, with TRBD2 as a possible D gene (6 bases). Germline CDR1 is SGHTA and CDR2 is FQGNSA. The CDR3 is 14 amino acids. Trimming took 3 bases from V and 2 from J, leaving 11 bases between them.

The CDR3, as DNA: TGCAGCGTGGGGACAGGTCCCACTGAAGCTTTCTTT. Encoded protein: CSVGTGPTEAFF. This rearrangement joins TRBV29-1 to TRBJ1-1, with 8 bases that match TRBD1. The J segment lost 4 bases and the V segment lost 6 bases, leaving 4 bases of the junction unmatched. Germline CDR1 and CDR2: SQVTM and ANQGSEA. This CDR3 has 12 residues.

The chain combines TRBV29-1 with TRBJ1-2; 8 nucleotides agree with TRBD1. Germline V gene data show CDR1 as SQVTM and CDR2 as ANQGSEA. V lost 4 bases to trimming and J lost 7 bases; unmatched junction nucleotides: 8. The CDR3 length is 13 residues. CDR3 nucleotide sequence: TGCAGCGTTGTCCCGGACAGGGTGGCTGGCTACACCTTC. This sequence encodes CSVVPDRVAGYTF. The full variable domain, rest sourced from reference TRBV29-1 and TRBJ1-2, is SAVISQKPSRDICQRGTSLTIQCQVDSQVTMMFWYRQQPGQSLTLIATANQGSEATYESGFVIDKFPISRPNLTFSTLTVSNMSPEDSSIYLCSVVPDRVAGYTFGSGTRLTVV.

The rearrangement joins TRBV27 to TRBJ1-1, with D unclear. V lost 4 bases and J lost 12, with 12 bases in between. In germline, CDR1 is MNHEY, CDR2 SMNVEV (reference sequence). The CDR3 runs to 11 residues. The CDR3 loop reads CASSSGAASFF. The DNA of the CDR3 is TGTGCCAGCAGTTCAGGTGCTGCATCTTTCTTT.

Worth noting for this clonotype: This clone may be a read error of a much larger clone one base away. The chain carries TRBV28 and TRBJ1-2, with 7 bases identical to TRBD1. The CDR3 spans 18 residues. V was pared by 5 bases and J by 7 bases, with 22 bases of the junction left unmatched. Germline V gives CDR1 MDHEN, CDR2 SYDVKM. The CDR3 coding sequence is TGTGCCAGCAGTACTCTTCAACATGACAGGGAAGGTAGCTGTGGCTACACCTTC. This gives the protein CASSTLQHDREGSCGYTF.

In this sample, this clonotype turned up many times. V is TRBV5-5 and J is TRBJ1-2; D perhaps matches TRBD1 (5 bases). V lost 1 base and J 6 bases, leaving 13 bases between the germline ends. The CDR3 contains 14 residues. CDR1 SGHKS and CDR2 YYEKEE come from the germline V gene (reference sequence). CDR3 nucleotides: TGTGCCAGCAGCTTGTTTTCAGGGCTGGATGGCTACACCTTC. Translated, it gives CASSLFSGLDGYTF.

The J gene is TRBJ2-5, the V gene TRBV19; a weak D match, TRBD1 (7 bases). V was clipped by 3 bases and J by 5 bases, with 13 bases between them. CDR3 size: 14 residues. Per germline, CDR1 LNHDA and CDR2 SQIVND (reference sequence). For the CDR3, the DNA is TGTGCCAGTAGTATCGGAGGGGGCCGTGAGACCCAGTACTTC. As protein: CASSIGGGRETQYF.

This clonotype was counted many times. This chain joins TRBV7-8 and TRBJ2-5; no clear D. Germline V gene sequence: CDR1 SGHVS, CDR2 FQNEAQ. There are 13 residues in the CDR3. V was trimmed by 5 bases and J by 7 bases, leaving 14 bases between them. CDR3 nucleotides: TGTGCCAGCAGCCGAACATCGTTCGGGACCCAGTACTTC. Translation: CASSRTSFGTQYF.

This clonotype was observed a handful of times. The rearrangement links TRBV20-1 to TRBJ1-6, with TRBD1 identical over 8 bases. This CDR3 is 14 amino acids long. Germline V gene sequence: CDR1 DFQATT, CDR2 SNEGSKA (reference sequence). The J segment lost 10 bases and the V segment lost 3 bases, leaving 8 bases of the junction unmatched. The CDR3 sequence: CSASPGQGRSPLHF. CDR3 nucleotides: TGCAGTGCTAGTCCAGGACAGGGACGGTCACCCCTCCACTTT.

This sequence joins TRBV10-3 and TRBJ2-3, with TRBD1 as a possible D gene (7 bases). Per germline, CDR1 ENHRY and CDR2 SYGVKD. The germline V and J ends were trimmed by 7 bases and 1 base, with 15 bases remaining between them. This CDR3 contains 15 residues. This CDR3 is CAIKGGTARTDTQYF. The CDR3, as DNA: TGTGCCATCAAAGGCGGGACAGCCCGCACAGATACGCAGTATTTT.

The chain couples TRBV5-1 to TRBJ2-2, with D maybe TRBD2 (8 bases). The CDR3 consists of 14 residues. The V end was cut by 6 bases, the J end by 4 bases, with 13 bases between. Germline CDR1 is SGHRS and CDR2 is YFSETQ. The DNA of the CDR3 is TGCGCCAGCACCCGGGAGGGGGCCACCGGGGAGCTGTTTTTT. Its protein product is CASTREGATGELFF.

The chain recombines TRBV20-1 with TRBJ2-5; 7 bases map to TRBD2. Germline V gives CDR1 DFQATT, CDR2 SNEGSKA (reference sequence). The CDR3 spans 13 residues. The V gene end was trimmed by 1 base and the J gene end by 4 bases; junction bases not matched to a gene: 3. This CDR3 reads CSARGGGGETQYF. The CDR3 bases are TGCAGTGCTAGAGGTGGCGGGGGAGAGACCCAGTACTTC.

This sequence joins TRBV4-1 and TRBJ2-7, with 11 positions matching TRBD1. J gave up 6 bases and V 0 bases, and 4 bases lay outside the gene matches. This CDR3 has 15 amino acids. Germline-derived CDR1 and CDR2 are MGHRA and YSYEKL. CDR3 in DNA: TGCGCCAGCAGCCAAGATTCCGGGACAGGGGGCGAGCAGTACTTC. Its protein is CASSQDSGTGGEQYF.

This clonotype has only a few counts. In DNA form, the CDR3 reads TGCAGTGCTAGAAGAACCAGCGGTGCAACTAATGAAAAACTGTTTTTT. Translating it yields CSARRTSGATNEKLFF. This chain connects TRBV20-1 to TRBJ1-4; D ambiguous. The CDR3 is 16 residues long. Germline CDR1 reads DFQATT; CDR2 reads SNEGSKA (reference sequence). V lost 2 bases, J lost 0 bases, and 13 bases lay in between.

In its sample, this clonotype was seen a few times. CDR3 in DNA: TGTGCCAGCAGTGAAGGGACCCTAGCGGGAGCGGGTGATACGCAGTATTTT. It is translated as CASSEGTLAGAGDTQYF. The chain recombines TRBV2 with TRBJ2-3; the match to TRBD2 covers 10 bases. The CDR3 length is 17 residues. With 1 base clipped from V and 6 bases from J, the junction kept 10 bases outside the gene matches. Germline-derived CDR1 and CDR2 are SNHLY and FYNNEI.

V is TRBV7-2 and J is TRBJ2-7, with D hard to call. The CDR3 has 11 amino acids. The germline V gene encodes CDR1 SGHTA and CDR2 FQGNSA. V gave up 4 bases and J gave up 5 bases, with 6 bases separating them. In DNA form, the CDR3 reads TGTGCCAGCAGCTGCCAGGACGAGCAGTACTTC. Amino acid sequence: CASSCQDEQYF.

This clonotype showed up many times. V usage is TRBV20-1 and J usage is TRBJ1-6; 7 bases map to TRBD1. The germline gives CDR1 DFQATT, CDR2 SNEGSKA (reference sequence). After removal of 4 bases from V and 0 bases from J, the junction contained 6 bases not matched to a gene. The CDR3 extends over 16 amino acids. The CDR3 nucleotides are TGCAGTGCTAAGACAGGGTCCAGCTCCTATAATTCACCCCTCCACTTT. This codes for CSAKTGSSSYNSPLHF.

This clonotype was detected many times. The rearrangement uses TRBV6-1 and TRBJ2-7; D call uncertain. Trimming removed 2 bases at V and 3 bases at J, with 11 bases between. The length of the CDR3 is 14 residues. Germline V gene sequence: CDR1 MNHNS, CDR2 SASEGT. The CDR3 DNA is TGTGCCAGCAGTGAATGGGTAGACGACTACGAGCAGTACTTC. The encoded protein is CASSEWVDDYEQYF.

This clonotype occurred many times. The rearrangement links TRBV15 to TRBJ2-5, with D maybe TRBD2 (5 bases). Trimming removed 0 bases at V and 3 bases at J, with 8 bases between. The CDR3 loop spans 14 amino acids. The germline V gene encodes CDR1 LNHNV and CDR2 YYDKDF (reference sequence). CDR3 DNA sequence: TGTGCCACCAGCAGAGATTTACTAGAAGAGACCCAGTACTTC. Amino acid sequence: CATSRDLLEETQYF. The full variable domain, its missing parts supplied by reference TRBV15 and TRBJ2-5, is DAMVIQNPRYQVTQFGKPVTLSCSQTLNHNVMYWYQQKSSQAPKLLFHYYDKDFNNEADTPDNFQSRRPNTSFCFLDIRSPGLGDTAMYLCATSRDLLEETQYFGPGTRLLVL.